The subject of this entry is one TCR beta chain. The data are from a study of control samples from healthy donors and cancer patients. Sequencing used immunoSEQ multiplex PCR; TCRdb keeps in-frame clones, though not all of them. The sample contains about 160,000 clones, about 87% of which appear only once. Material for sequencing was blood. The TCR comes from a man aged 25-45 years in good health.

CDR3 in amino acids: CASSEALNFYGYTF. For the CDR3, the DNA is TGTGCCAGCAGTGAAGCGTTGAATTTCTATGGCTACACCTTC. This chain uses TRBV2 with TRBJ1-2; D unclear. V lost 0 bases to trimming and J lost 4 bases, with 9 bases between them. The CDR3 totals 14 residues. CDR1 and CDR2 (germline): SNHLY, FYNNEI.